Each of the 2 T cell receptor beta chains below was sequenced from the same sample in a study of blood T cell repertoires in COVID-19. The protocol was immunoSEQ multiplex PCR, while the TCRdb copy is restricted to in-frame clones and leaves out a portion. The sample has some 150,000 clones, around nine tenths seen once; the top ten hold approximately 10%. The sequenced sample was peripheral blood. All receptors come from a man aged 50 or older with active or convalescent COVID-19.

V is TRBV3-1 (or the pseudogene TRBV3-2) and J is TRBJ1-2; 10 nucleotides agree with TRBD1. CDR3 size: 16 residues. The V gene's germline CDR1 is LGHDT and CDR2 YNNKEL (reference sequence). Trimming cost V 4 bases and J 8 bases; bases outside gene matches: 13. The chain's CDR3 is CASSRLSTGGAEGYTF. The CDR3 nucleotides are TGTGCCAGCAGCCGACTATCGACAGGGGGCGCAGAGGGCTACACCTTC.

The rearrangement joins TRBV5-1 to TRBJ1-6, with TRBD1 matching over 7 bases. Germline CDR1 and CDR2: SGHRS and YFSETQ. The V segment lost 3 bases and the J segment 6 bases; nucleotides outside the gene matches: 9. The CDR3 sequence is 16 residues long. CDR3 nucleotide sequence: TGCGCCAGCAGCTCCGGGACAGCTTTATCTAATTCACCCCTCCACTTT. It yields the protein CASSSGTALSNSPLHF.